This record looks at one T cell receptor beta chain sequence and its context. Its target antigen remains unknown. No per-base quality is available; no much larger clone lies one base away. Whole blood was collected in K2EDTA tubes by collaborating institutions according to the institutions' own protocols. For TCRbeta analysis, collaborators shipped samples as frozen whole blood, isolated PBMCs, or DNA extracted from either of those sample types. The CDR3 numbers 14 residues from cysteine through phenylalanine. Only CDR3 DNA remains: 42 bases, in frame from the first base. V loses 3 bases of germline sequence and J loses 1 base, and the interval between the two ends is 6 bases. CDR1 and CDR2 (ENHRY, SYGVKD) derive from the germline V gene. The immunoSEQ Assay, a bias-controlled multiplex PCR, was used to amplify TCRbeta CDR3 regions from genomic DNA. As for the authors' bioinformatics: Nucleated cell counts per sample were estimated from amplification of reference gene primers within the assay. Sequence reads were collapsed and filtered to measure the absolute abundance of every unique TCRbeta CDR3 rearrangement. For each sample, productive Simpson clonality was calculated as the square root of Simpson's diversity index over productive rearrangements. The immuneACCESS repertoire file appears here via TCRdb, limited to in-frame rearrangements. These files lack a portion of the clones; in checked studies, under half of the deficit traces to unresolved V genes, and the cause of the others is not known. The DNA gave D and trimming, while V, J and clone size come from that table. The sample data list 310,000 or so clones, and roughly 91% of these were observed just once. 1% of the sample is held by the ten biggest clonotypes.

This sample is part of a study of blood T cell repertoires in COVID-19 (dated by TCRdb to 2018 to 2020). With respect to the entire study: Samples from collaborators originated in the United States, Italy and Spain and spanned both the acute and convalescent phases of COVID-19. Nearly every sample came with metadata listing a de-identified subject ID, COVID-19 status, age in years and sex. The prospective study material was composed of cDNA or gDNA derived from T cells, B-cell-depleted T cells, or PBMCs. Samples came from the ongoing ImmuneRACE study (first 160 participants) plus 1,254 subjects from 6 global collaborators. A freely available public database, intended as a resource for researchers studying the immune response to SARS-CoV-2, is where the repertoires were released. Where HLA class I and class II types were available, the types were taken from metadata supplied by the sample provider, not from assay-based typing. Deeply sampled blood TCRbeta repertoires from subjects exposed to, actively infected with, or recovered from COVID-19 were included in the dataset. What the study reported, not specific to this receptor: The amount of clinical and demographic metadata varied by source and participant and was provided uncurated.

The sequenced sample consisted of peripheral blood. Recombination linked TRBV10-3 to TRBJ2-2; no D gene is confidently identified. The source of this sequence is a middle-aged man with active or convalescent COVID-19. Here is the DNA: TGTGCCATCAGTGAAGGCGGGAACACCGGGGAGCTGTTTTTT. This sequence encodes CAISEGGNTGELFF.